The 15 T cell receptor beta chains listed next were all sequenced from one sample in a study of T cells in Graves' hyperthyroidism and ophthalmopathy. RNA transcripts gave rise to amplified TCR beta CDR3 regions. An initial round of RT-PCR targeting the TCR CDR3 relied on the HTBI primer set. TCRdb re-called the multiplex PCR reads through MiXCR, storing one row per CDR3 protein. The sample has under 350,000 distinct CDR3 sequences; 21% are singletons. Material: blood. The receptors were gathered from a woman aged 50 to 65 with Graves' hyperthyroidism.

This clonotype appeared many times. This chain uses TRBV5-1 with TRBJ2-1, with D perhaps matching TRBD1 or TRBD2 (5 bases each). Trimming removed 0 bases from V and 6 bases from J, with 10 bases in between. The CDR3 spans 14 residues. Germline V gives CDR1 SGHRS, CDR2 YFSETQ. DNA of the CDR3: TGCGCCAGCAGCTTGGGGGGGAGCGCCAATGAGCAGTTCTTC. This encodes CASSLGGSANEQFF.

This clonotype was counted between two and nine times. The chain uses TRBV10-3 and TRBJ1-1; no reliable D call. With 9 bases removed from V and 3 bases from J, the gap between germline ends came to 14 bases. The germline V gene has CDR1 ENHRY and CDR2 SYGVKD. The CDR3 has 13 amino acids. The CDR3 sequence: CAINRARDTEAFF. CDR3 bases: TGTGCCATAAATAGGGCCCGGGACACTGAAGCTTTCTTT.

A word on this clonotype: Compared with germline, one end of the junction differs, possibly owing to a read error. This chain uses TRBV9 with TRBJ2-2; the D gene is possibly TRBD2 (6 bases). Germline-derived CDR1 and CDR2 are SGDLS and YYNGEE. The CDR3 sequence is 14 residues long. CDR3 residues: CASNVGGIAGELFF. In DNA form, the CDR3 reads TGTGCCAGCAACGTAGGCGGGATTGCCGGGGAGCTGTTTTTT.

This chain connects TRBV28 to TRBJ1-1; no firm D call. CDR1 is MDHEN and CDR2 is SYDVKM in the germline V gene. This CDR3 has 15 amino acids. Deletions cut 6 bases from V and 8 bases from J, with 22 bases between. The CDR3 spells CASSLGGLKASEAFF. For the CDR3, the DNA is TGTGCCAGCAGCCTAGGTGGATTAAAGGCCAGCGAAGCTTTCTTT.

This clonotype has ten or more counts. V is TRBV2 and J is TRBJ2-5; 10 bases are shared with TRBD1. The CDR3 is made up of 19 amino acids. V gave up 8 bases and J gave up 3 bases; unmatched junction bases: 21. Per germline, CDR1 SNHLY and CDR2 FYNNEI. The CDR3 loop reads CASDPGQGFPLGREETQYF. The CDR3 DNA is TGTGCCAGCGATCCGGGACAGGGGTTCCCCTTGGGGCGTGAAGAGACCCAGTACTTC.

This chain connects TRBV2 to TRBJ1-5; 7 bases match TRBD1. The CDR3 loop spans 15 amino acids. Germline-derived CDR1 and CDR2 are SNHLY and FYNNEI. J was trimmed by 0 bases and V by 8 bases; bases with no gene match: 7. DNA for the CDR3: TGTGCCAGCCAGGGACAGCCTTATAGCAATCAGCCCCAGCATTTT. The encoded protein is CASQGQPYSNQPQHF.

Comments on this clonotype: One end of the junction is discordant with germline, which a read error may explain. The CDR3 DNA reads as TGTACCAGCAGAATAGGAGAGTACAATGAGCAGTTCTTC. Its protein is CTSRIGEYNEQFF. The chain couples TRBV7-9 to TRBJ2-1; D is undetermined. Germline values: CDR1 SEHNR, CDR2 FQNEAQ (reference sequence). The CDR3 runs 13 residues.

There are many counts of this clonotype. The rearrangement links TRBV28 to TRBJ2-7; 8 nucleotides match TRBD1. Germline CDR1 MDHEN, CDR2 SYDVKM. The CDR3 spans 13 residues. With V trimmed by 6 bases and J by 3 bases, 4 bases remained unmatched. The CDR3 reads CASRAGTGYEQYF. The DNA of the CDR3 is TGTGCCAGCAGAGCCGGGACAGGCTACGAGCAGTACTTC.

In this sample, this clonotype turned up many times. CDR3 amino acids: CASSLLTASYEQYF. In nucleotides, the CDR3 is TGTGCCAGCAGTTTATTAACCGCTAGCTACGAGCAGTACTTC. The chain links TRBV27 to TRBJ2-7; the D is unclear. V lost 1 base and J lost 3, with 10 bases in between. Germline V gene data show CDR1 as MNHEY and CDR2 as SMNVEV (reference sequence). The CDR3 covers 14 residues.

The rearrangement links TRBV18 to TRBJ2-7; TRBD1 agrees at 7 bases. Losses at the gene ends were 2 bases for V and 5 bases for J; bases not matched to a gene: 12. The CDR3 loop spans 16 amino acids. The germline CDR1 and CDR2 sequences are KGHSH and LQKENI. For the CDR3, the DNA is TGTGCCAGCTCACCAATTGAGGGGGCGATACTAAACGAGCAGTACTTC. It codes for CASSPIEGAILNEQYF.

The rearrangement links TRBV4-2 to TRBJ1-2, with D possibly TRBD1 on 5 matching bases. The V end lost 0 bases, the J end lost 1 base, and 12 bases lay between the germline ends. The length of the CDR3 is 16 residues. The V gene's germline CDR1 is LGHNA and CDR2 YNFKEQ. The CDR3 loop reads CASSQDFQGGNYGYTF. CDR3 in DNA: TGTGCCAGCAGCCAAGATTTCCAGGGAGGTAACTATGGCTACACCTTC.

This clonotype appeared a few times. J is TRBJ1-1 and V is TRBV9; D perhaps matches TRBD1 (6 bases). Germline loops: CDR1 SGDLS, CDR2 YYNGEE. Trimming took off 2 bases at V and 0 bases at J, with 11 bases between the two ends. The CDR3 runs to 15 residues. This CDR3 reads CASSVNTGMNTEAFF. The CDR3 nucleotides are TGTGCCAGCAGCGTTAATACAGGGATGAACACTGAAGCTTTCTTT. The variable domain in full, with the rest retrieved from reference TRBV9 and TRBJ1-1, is DSGVTQTPKHLITATGQRVTLRCSPRSGDLSVYWYQQSLDQGLQFLIQYYNGEERAKGNILERFSAQQFPDLHSELNLSSLELGDSALYFCASSVNTGMNTEAFFGQGTRLTVV.

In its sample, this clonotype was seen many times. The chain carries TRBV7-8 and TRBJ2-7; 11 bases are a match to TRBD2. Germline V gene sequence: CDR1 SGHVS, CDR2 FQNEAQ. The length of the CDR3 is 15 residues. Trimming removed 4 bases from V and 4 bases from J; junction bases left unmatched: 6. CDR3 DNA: TGTGCCAGCAGCTCCGTAGCGGGGGGGCAATACGAGCAGTACTTC. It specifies CASSSVAGGQYEQYF.

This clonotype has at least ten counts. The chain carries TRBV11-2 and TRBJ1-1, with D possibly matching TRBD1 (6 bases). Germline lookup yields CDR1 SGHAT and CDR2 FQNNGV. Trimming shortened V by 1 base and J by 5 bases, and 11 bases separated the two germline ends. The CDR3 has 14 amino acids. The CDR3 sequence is CASSLAQGRTEAFF. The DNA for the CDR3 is TGTGCCAGCAGCTTAGCTCAGGGGAGGACTGAAGCTTTCTTT.

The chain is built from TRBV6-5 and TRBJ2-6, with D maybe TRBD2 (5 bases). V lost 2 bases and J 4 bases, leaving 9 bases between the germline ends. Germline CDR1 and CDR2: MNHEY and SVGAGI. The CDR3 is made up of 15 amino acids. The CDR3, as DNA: TGTGCCAGCAGTTACAGAGGGAGAGGGGCCAACGTCCTGACTTTC. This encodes CASSYRGRGANVLTF.